This T cell receptor beta chain came from a study of T cell repertoires in cytomegalovirus infection. Study in general: In the study, CMV epitopes included recently identified HLA-C-restricted and well-studied HLA-B-restricted ones. Public TCR beta signature analysis indicated the presence of both CMV infection and matching HLA type. Study findings and constraints: Carriers of CMV plus the relevant HLA were identified by cumulative public TCR beta family frequency. The ex vivo response was dominated by HLA-C-restricted CMV-specific TCR beta clonotypes.

The V end was cut by 6 bases, the J end by 2 bases, with 10 bases between. The CDR3 length is 14 residues. MiXCR, run by TCRdb on the reads, gives a single entry per CDR3 protein. The sample lists around 430,000 distinct CDR3 sequences, about two fifths occurring once. This clonotype was counted a few times. Its antigen is not identified. This chain joins TRBV12-3 or TRBV12-4 and TRBJ1-4; TRBD1 might be the D (5 bases). The specimen comprised cultured PBMCs, sampled from culture after CMV antigen stimulation. The TCR comes from a human donor in good health (CMV status not recorded). Some clones in this sample may be carry-over from other donors' samples. DNA of the CDR3: TGTGCCAGCAGCGCGGACACGACTAATGAAAAACTGTTTTTT. Protein sequence: CASSADTTNEKLFF.